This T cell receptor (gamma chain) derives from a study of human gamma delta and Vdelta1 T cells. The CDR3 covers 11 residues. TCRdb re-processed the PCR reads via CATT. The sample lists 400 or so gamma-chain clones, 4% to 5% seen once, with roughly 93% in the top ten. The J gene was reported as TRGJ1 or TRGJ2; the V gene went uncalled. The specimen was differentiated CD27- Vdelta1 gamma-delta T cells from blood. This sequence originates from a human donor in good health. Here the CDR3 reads CAFWEAVKKLF. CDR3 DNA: TGTGCCTTCTGGGAGGCAGTAAAGAAACTCTTT.